The subject of this entry is one T cell receptor (beta chain). This entry comes from a study of shared T cell receptors in the human thymus. With 5 bases clipped from V and 0 bases from J, the junction kept 6 bases outside the gene matches. CDR1 is SGHTA, CDR2 FQGNSA, per germline. This CDR3 is built from 15 residues. Sequencing was performed with immunoSEQ multiplex PCR; in TCRdb, only in-frame clones are kept and a portion is missing. The sample records approximately 760,000 clones, approximately 85% being singletons. These data also featured in a second study, about human thymus T cells. That work states: Donors consisted of healthy Finnish infants (having corrective surgery for congenital heart defects). Thymic material originated from resections removed in the course of corrective heart surgery.

This chain links TRBV7-2 with TRBJ1-1, with 7 nucleotides matching TRBD1. This receptor was obtained from a girl less than two years old with a congenital heart defect. Sequenced sample: thymocytes. CDR3 amino acids: CASSERTGMNTEAFF. CDR3 in DNA: TGTGCCAGCAGCGAAAGGACAGGCATGAACACTGAAGCTTTCTTT.